The 5 T cell receptor beta chains presented below share a single source sample, sequenced in a study of blood T cell repertoires in COVID-19. Profiled with immunoSEQ multiplex PCR; TCRdb holds only in-frame clones, not every one. This sample has some 390,000 clones, with 85% to 90% found just once. The specimen sequenced was PBMCs or T cells enriched from blood (not recorded which). The receptors derive from a woman aged 30 to 39 who had recovered from COVID-19.

Only one count was recorded for this clone. Other DNA sequences in the same sample also yield this CDR3. V is TRBV5-4 and J is TRBJ2-2, with 8 positions matching TRBD2. Trimming cost V 0 bases and J 2 bases; bases outside gene matches: 3. The CDR3 has 16 residues. Germline V lookup: CDR1 SGHNT, CDR2 YYREEE (reference sequence). In nucleotides, the CDR3 is TGTGCCAGCAGCTTGGCAACTAGCGGTAACACCGGGGAGCTGTTTTTT. Translated: CASSLATSGNTGELFF.

The genes are TRBV2 and TRBJ1-1, with D maybe TRBD1 (6 bases). In germline, CDR1 is SNHLY, CDR2 FYNNEI. V lost 8 bases to trimming and J lost 11 bases, with 15 bases between them. The CDR3 runs to 11 residues. CDR3 sequence: CASQGGVKAFF. The CDR3 nucleotides are TGTGCCAGCCAAGGGGGGGTTAAGGCTTTCTTT.

This clone was seen only once. The chain links TRBV11-2 to TRBJ2-1; 12 nucleotides align to TRBD2. The length of the CDR3 is 16 residues. Trimming cost V 4 bases and J 5 bases; bases outside gene matches: 6. Germline assignment: CDR1 SGHAT and CDR2 FQNNGV. The CDR3, as DNA: TGTGCCAGCAGCTCGGGGACTAGCGGGCTCAACAATGAGCAGTTCTTC. As protein: CASSSGTSGLNNEQFF. The full variable domain, completed using reference TRBV11-2 and TRBJ2-1, is EAGVAQSPRYKIIEKRQSVAFWCNPISGHATLYWYQQILGQGPKLLIQFQNNGVVDDSQLPKDRFSAERLKGVDSTLKIQPAKLEDSAVYLCASSSGTSGLNNEQFFGPGTRLTVL.

The CDR3 DNA reads TGTGCCAGCAGCAGATCGAAGGAGGGTAGCACAGATACGCAGTATTTT. Its translation is CASSRSKEGSTDTQYF. J is TRBJ2-3 and V is TRBV7-3; D might be TRBD2 (6 bases). The CDR3 is made up of 16 amino acids. Looked up from germline, CDR1 is SGHTA and CDR2 is FQGTGA. Trimming removed 5 bases from V and 0 bases from J, with 15 bases in between. The complete variable domain, with remaining parts taken from reference TRBV7-3 and TRBJ2-3, reads GAGVSQTPSNKVTEKGKYVELRCDPISGHTALYWYRQSLGQGPEFLIYFQGTGAADDSGLPNDRFFAVRPEGSVSTLKIQRTERGDSAVYLCASSRSKEGSTDTQYFGPGTRLTVL.

This chain uses TRBV19 with TRBJ1-2; a possible D gene is TRBD1 (5 bases). Trimming shortened V by 4 bases and J by 4 bases, and 10 bases separated the two germline ends. This CDR3 is 13 amino acids long. Germline loops: CDR1 LNHDA, CDR2 SQIVND (reference sequence). The CDR3 loop reads CASSRGLIYGYTF. Written as DNA, the CDR3 is TGTGCCAGTAGTAGGGGACTGATCTATGGCTACACCTTC.